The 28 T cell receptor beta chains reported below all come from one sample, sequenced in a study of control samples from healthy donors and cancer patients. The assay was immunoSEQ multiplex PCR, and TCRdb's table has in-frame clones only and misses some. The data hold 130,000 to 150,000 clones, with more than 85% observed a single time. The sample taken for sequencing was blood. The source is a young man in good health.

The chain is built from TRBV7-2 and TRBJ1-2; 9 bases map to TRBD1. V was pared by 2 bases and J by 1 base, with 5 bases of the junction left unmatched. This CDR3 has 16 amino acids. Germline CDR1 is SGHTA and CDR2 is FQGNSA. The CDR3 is CASSLSQGAVNYGYTF. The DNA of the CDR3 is TGTGCCAGCAGCTTATCACAGGGGGCGGTTAACTATGGCTACACCTTC.

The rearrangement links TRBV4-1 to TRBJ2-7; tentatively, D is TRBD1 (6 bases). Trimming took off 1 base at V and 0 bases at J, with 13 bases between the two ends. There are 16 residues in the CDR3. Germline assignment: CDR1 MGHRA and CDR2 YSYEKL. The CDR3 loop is CASSQGGQPSSYEQYF. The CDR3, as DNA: TGCGCCAGCAGCCAAGGAGGACAGCCGAGCTCCTACGAGCAGTACTTC.

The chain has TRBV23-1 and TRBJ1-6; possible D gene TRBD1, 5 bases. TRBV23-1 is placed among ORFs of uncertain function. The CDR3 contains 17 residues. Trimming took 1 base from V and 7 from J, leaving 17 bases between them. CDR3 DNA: TGCGCCAGCAGTCAATGGGGTAGGGGTCCAGGGAATTCACCCCTCCACTTT. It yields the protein CASSQWGRGPGNSPLHF.

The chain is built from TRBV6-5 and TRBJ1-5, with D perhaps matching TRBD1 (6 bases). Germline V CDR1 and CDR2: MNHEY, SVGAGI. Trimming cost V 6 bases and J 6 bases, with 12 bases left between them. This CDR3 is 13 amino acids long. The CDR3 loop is CASSASGVQPQHF. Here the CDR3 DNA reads TGTGCCAGCAGCGCATCAGGGGTTCAGCCCCAGCATTTT.

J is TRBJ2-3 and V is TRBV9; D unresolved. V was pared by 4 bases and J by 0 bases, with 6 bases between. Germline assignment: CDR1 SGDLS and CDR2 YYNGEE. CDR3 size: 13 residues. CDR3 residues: CASSTFSTDTQYF. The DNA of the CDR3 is TGTGCCAGCAGCACCTTTAGCACAGATACGCAGTATTTT.

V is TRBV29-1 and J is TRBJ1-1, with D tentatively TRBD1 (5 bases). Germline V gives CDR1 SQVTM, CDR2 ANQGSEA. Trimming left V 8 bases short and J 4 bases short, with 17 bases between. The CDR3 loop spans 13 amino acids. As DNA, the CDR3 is TGCAGCTCACTACAGGCCATTGGCACTGAAGCTTTCTTT. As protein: CSSLQAIGTEAFF.

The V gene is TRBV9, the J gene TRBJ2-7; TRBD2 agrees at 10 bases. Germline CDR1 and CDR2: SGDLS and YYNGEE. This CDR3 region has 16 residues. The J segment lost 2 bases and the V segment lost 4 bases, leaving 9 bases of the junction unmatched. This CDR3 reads CASSLVSGGPTYEQYF. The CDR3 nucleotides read TGTGCCAGCAGCCTCGTTAGCGGGGGGCCTACCTACGAGCAGTACTTC.

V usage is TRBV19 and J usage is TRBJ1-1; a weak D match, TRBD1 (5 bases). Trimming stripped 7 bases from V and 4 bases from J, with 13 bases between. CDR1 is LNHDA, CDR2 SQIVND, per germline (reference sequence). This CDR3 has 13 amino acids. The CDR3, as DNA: TGTGCCAGTACCCTAGCCGGGGGCACTGAAGCTTTCTTT. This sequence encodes CASTLAGGTEAFF.

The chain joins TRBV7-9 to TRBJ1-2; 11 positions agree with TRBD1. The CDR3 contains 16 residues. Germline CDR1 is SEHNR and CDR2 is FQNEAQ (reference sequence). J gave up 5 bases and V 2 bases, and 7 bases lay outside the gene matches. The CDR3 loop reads CASSLWRDRGIYGYTF. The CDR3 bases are TGTGCCAGCAGCTTATGGCGGGACAGGGGGATTTATGGCTACACCTTC.

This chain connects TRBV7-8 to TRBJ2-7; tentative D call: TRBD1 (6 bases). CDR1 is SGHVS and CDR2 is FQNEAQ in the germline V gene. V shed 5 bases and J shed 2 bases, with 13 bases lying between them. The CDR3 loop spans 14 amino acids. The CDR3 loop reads CASSQTGSPYEQYF. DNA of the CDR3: TGTGCCAGCAGCCAGACAGGATCCCCCTACGAGCAGTACTTC.

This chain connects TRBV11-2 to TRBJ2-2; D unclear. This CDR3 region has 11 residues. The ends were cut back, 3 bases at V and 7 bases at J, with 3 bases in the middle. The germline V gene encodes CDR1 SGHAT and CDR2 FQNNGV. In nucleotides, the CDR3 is TGTGCCAGCAGCTTCGGCGGGGAGCTGTTTTTT. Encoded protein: CASSFGGELFF. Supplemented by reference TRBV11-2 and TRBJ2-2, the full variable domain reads EAGVAQSPRYKIIEKRQSVAFWCNPISGHATLYWYQQILGQGPKLLIQFQNNGVVDDSQLPKDRFSAERLKGVDSTLKIQPAKLEDSAVYLCASSFGGELFFGEGSRLTVL.

The CDR3 is CASTLTGGRAEAFF. DNA for the CDR3: TGTGCCAGCACCCTGACAGGGGGCAGGGCTGAAGCTTTCTTT. The chain is built from TRBV25-1 and TRBJ1-1, with 10 bases lining up with TRBD1. The germline V gene has CDR1 MGHDK and CDR2 SYGVNS. This CDR3 region has 14 residues. Unmatched junction bases numbered 8, after V lost 7 bases and J lost 6 bases.

As DNA, the CDR3 is TGTGCCAGTACCTACTGGGGACAGGGGACGACCGGGGAGCTGTTTTTT. This sequence encodes CASTYWGQGTTGELFF. This chain connects TRBV19 to TRBJ2-2, with 10 positions matching TRBD1. The V gene's germline CDR1 is LNHDA and CDR2 SQIVND (reference sequence). V shed 7 bases, J shed 5 bases, and the junction held 10 bases outside the gene matches. The CDR3 spans 16 residues.

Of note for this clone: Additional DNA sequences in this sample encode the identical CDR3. This CDR3 reads CASSTGTASYEQYF. CDR3 nucleotide sequence: TGTGCCAGTAGTACCGGGACAGCCTCCTACGAGCAGTACTTC. The V call is TRBV19, the J call TRBJ2-7; 7 bases align to TRBD1. The CDR3 is made up of 14 amino acids. Losses at the gene ends were 4 bases for V and 0 bases for J; bases not matched to a gene: 3. Looked up from germline, CDR1 is LNHDA and CDR2 is SQIVND (reference sequence).

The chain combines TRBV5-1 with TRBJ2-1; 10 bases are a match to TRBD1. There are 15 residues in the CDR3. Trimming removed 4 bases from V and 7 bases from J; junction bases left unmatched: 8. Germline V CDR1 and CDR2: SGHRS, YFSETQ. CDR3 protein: CASSLGTGVKNEQFF. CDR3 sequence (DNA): TGCGCCAGCAGCCTGGGGACAGGGGTCAAGAATGAGCAGTTCTTC.

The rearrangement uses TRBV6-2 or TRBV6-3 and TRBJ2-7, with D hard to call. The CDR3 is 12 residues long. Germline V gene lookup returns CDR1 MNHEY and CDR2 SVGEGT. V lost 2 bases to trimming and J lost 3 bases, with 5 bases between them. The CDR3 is CASSYNRYEQYF. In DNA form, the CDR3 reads TGTGCCAGCAGTTACAATCGCTACGAGCAGTACTTC.

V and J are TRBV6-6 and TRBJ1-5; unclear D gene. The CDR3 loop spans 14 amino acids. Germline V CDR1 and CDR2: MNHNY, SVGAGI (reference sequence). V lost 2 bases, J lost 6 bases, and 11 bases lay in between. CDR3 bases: TGTGCCAGCAGTTACCCAGGTAGGGCTCAGCCCCAGCATTTT. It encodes CASSYPGRAQPQHF.

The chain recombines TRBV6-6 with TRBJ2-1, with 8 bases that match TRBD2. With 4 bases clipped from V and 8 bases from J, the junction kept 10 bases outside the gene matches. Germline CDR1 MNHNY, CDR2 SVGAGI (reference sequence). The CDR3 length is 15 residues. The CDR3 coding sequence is TGTGCCAGCAGTTTATCCGGGACTAGTAACGATGAGCAGTTCTTC. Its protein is CASSLSGTSNDEQFF.

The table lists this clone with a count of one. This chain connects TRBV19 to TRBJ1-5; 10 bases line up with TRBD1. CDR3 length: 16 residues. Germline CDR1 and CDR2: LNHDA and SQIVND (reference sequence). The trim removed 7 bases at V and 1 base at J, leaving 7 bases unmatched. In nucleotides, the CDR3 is TGTGCCAGTACCGGGACAGGGGCTCTGAGCAATCAGCCCCAGCATTTT. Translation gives CASTGTGALSNQPQHF.

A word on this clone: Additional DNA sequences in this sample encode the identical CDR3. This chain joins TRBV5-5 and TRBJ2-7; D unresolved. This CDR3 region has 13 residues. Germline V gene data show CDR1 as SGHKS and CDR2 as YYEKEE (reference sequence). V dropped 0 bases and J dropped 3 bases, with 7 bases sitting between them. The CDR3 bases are TGTGCCAGCAGCTTGGTTTCGAGCTACGAGCAGTACTTC. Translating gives CASSLVSSYEQYF.

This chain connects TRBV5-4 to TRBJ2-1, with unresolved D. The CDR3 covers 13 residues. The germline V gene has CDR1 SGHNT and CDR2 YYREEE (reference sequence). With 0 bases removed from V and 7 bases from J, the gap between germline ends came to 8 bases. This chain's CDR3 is CASSLGWLNEQFF. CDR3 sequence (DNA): TGTGCCAGCAGCTTGGGGTGGTTGAATGAGCAGTTCTTC.

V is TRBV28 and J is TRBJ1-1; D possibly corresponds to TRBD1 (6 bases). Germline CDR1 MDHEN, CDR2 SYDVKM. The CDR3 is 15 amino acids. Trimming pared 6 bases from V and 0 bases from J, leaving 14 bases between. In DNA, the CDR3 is TGTGCCAGCAGGGAAGGGGGGGTATTGAACACTGAAGCTTTCTTT. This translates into CASREGGVLNTEAFF.

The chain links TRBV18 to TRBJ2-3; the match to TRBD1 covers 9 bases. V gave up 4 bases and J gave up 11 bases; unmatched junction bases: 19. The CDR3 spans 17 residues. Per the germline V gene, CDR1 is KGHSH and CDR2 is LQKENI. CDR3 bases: TGTGCCAGCTCACTGTCTCCGGGACAGGGTGGAAGGAGAGTGCAGTATTTT. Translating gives CASSLSPGQGGRRVQYF.

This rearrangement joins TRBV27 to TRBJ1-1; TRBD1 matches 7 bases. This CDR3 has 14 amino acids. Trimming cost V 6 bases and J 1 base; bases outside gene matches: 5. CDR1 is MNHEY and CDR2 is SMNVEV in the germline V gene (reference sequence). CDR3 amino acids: CASRVGGTNTEAFF. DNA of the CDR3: TGTGCCAGCAGGGTAGGGGGCACGAACACTGAAGCTTTCTTT.

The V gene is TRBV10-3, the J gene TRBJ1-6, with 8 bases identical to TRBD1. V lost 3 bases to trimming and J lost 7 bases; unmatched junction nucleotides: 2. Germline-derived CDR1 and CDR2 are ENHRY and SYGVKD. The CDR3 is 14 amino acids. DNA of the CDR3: TGTGCCATCAGTGACCGGACAGGGAATTCACCCCTCCACTTT. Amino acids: CAISDRTGNSPLHF.

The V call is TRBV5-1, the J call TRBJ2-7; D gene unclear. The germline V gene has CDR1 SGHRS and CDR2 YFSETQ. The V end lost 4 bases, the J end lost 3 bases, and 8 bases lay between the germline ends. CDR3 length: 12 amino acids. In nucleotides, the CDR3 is TGCGCCAGCAGCCCTGGGGACTACGAGCAGTACTTC. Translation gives CASSPGDYEQYF.

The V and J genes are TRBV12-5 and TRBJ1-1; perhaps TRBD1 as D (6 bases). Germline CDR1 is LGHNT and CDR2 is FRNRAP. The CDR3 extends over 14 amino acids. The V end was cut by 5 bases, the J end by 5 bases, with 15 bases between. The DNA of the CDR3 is TGTGCTAGTGGTCCCGGGGAAAGGGGGACTGAAGCTTTCTTT. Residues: CASGPGERGTEAFF.

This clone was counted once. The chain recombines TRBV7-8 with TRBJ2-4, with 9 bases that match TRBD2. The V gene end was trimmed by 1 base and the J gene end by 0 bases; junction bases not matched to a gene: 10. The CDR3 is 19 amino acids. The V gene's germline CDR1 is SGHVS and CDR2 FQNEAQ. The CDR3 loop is CASSLVESAGGVAKNIQYF. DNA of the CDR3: TGTGCCAGCAGCTTAGTAGAGTCAGCGGGGGGAGTAGCCAAAAACATTCAGTACTTC.